What follows are 24 T cell receptor beta chains derived from one specimen sequenced in a study of cytomegalovirus exposure and HLA in healthy donors. Produced via immunoSEQ multiplex PCR; TCRdb's table is partial and in-frame only. The profile shows 250,000 or so clones, over 75% of them singletons. What was sequenced was PBMCs. These TCRs come from a man younger than 35 in good health and CMV-seropositive.

This clone was picked up a small number of times. The rearrangement links TRBV14 to TRBJ1-2; D unclear. Between the trimmed V and J ends, which lost 4 bases and 4 bases, there was a span of 10 bases. Per the germline V gene, CDR1 is SGHDN and CDR2 is FVKESK. CDR3 length: 13 residues. The CDR3 here is CASSLIGGYGYTF. In DNA form, the CDR3 reads TGTGCCAGCAGCCTAATCGGAGGCTATGGCTACACCTTC.

This chain links TRBV7-8 with TRBJ2-3, with a tentative D call TRBD2 (5 bases). This CDR3 is 14 amino acids long. The germline gives CDR1 SGHVS, CDR2 FQNEAQ. V gave up 4 bases and J gave up 2 bases, with 10 bases separating them. In nucleotides, the CDR3 is TGTGCCAGCAGCTCCGAACGGGACACAGATACGCAGTATTTT. Protein: CASSSERDTDTQYF. Using reference TRBV7-8 and TRBJ2-3 for the parts outside the CDR3, the full variable domain is GAGVSQSPRYKVAKRGQDVALRCDPISGHVSLFWYQQALGQGPEFLTYFQNEAQLDKSGLPSDRFFAERPEGSVSTLKIQRTQQEDSAVYLCASSSERDTDTQYFGPGTRLTVL.

Here the CDR3 reads CASTIGDSRTEAFF. The CDR3, as DNA: TGCGCCAGCACCATAGGGGACAGTCGGACTGAAGCTTTCTTT. V gene TRBV5-1 combines with J gene TRBJ1-1, with TRBD1 matching over 7 bases. The V gene end was trimmed by 6 bases and the J gene end by 5 bases; junction bases not matched to a gene: 10. Germline values: CDR1 SGHRS, CDR2 YFSETQ. The CDR3 has 14 amino acids.

V gene TRBV29-1 combines with J gene TRBJ1-2, with D possibly being TRBD1 (6 bases). Trimming took off 3 bases at V and 2 bases at J, with 13 bases between the two ends. The CDR3 has 14 amino acids. Germline V CDR1 and CDR2: SQVTM, ANQGSEA. The CDR3 region has the DNA TGCAGCGTTGAGGGGGGGCCCATCAACTATGGCTACACCTTC. It specifies CSVEGGPINYGYTF.

This chain uses TRBV27 with TRBJ2-6; D perhaps matches TRBD2 (5 bases). Looked up from germline, CDR1 is MNHEY and CDR2 is SMNVEV (reference sequence). The CDR3 runs 17 residues. V lost 10 bases, J lost 0 bases, and 19 bases lay in between. CDR3 sequence reads: CATRRAEGFSGANVLTF. The CDR3 nucleotides read TGTGCCACCCGGAGAGCGGAAGGTTTCTCTGGGGCCAACGTCCTGACTTTC.

This CDR3 reads CASTNGGRGGTQYF. CDR3 coding DNA: TGTGCCAGCACCAATGGGGGTCGAGGGGGGACCCAGTACTTC. This sequence joins TRBV6-5 and TRBJ2-5, with D perhaps TRBD1 (6 bases). Germline CDR1 MNHEY, CDR2 SVGAGI. The ends were cut back, 7 bases at V and 7 bases at J, with 19 bases in the middle. The CDR3 consists of 14 residues.

This clone turned up a few times. The gene calls are TRBV7-3 and TRBJ2-2, with 9 bases fitting TRBD2. The CDR3 covers 15 residues. Germline V gene lookup returns CDR1 SGHTA and CDR2 FQGTGA. With V trimmed by 0 bases and J by 8 bases, 4 bases remained unmatched. CDR3 bases: TGTGCCAGCAGCTTAACGCTAGCGGGGACTGGGGAGCTGTTTTTT. Residues: CASSLTLAGTGELFF.

This clone was seen a single time. The gene calls are TRBV18 and TRBJ2-5; D possibly matches TRBD1 or TRBD2 (6 bases each). V lost 6 bases and J lost 5, with 16 bases in between. CDR3 length: 14 amino acids. In germline, CDR1 is KGHSH, CDR2 LQKENI. CDR3 amino acids: CASSTDGGWETQYF. CDR3 nucleotides: TGTGCCAGCTCGACGGACGGGGGCTGGGAGACCCAGTACTTC.

This rearrangement joins TRBV28 to TRBJ1-1; D not resolved. The CDR3 extends over 13 amino acids. Trimming removed 2 bases from V and 1 base from J, with 5 bases in between. Germline V gives CDR1 MDHEN, CDR2 SYDVKM. The CDR3 DNA sequence: TGTGCCAGCAGTTTACGGGGGAACACTGAAGCTTTCTTT. This codes for CASSLRGNTEAFF.

This sequence joins TRBV19 and TRBJ1-2; possible D gene TRBD1, 6 bases. The length of the CDR3 is 13 residues. V lost 5 bases and J 4 bases, leaving 11 bases between the germline ends. CDR1 and CDR2 from the germline V gene are LNHDA and SQIVND (reference sequence). The CDR3 is CASSEGGAYGYTF. For the CDR3, the DNA is TGTGCCAGTAGTGAAGGGGGGGCCTATGGCTACACCTTC.

The chain combines TRBV27 with TRBJ1-1; D unresolved. From germline, CDR1 is MNHEY and CDR2 SMNVEV (reference sequence). This CDR3 region has 13 residues. Trimming cost V 6 bases and J 4 bases, with 12 bases left between them. The CDR3 is CASRTNFGTEAFF. The CDR3 coding sequence is TGTGCCAGCAGAACTAACTTTGGCACTGAAGCTTTCTTT.

This clone was found once. The rearrangement links TRBV30 to TRBJ2-1, with 7 bases lining up with TRBD2. Germline CDR1 reads GTSNPN; CDR2 reads SVGIG (reference sequence). The J segment lost 9 bases and the V segment lost 1 base, leaving 6 bases of the junction unmatched. CDR3 length equals 13 residues. CDR3 residues: CAWSAAGVSEQFF. CDR3 in DNA: TGTGCCTGGAGTGCGGCGGGAGTATCTGAGCAGTTCTTC.

The rearrangement uses TRBV6-5 and TRBJ2-1, with no clear D. The CDR3 is 11 amino acids. V was pared by 7 bases and J by 7 bases, with 8 bases between. The germline CDR1 and CDR2 sequences are MNHEY and SVGAGI. The CDR3 is CASTSSNEQFF. The DNA for the CDR3 is TGTGCCAGCACTTCGAGTAATGAGCAGTTCTTC.

V is TRBV6-1 and J is TRBJ2-2; D could derive from TRBD1 or TRBD2 (5 bases each). CDR1 and CDR2 (germline): MNHNS, SASEGT. The CDR3 has 14 amino acids. V lost 1 base to trimming and J lost 11 bases, with 14 bases between them. The CDR3 coding sequence is TGTGCCAGCAGTGAAGGGGGCGGACTCATAGAGCTGTTTTTT. It translates to CASSEGGGLIELFF.

A note on this clone: Within the sample, other DNA sequences also encode this same CDR3. The chain employs TRBV2 and TRBJ2-1, with D unresolved. The CDR3 is made up of 11 amino acids. Trimming removed 3 bases from V and 6 bases from J, with 3 bases in between. Germline CDR1 is SNHLY and CDR2 is FYNNEI. Here the CDR3 reads CASSEGNEQFF. The CDR3 DNA follows: TGTGCCAGCAGTGAGGGCAATGAGCAGTTCTTC.

The chain is built from TRBV27 and TRBJ2-2; tentatively, D is TRBD2 (6 bases). The CDR3 is made up of 17 amino acids. Germline CDR1 is MNHEY and CDR2 is SMNVEV (reference sequence). V dropped 7 bases and J dropped 4 bases, with 22 bases sitting between them. CDR3 nucleotides: TGTGCCAGCACCACCCGGTGGGAGCGGGCATCCACCGGGGAGCTGTTTTTT. Translating it yields CASTTRWERASTGELFF.

This rearrangement joins TRBV7-8 to TRBJ2-5; 10 bases are shared with TRBD2. V trimming: 5 bases; J trimming: 3 bases; junction bases outside the gene matches: 6. The length of the CDR3 is 15 residues. From germline, CDR1 is SGHVS and CDR2 FQNEAQ. CDR3 sequence reads: CASSPGLAYEETQYF. As DNA, the CDR3 is TGTGCCAGCAGCCCGGGACTAGCGTACGAAGAGACCCAGTACTTC.

The V and J genes are TRBV25-1 and TRBJ2-7; TRBD1 or TRBD2 may be the D gene (6 bases each). V lost 8 bases and J lost 2, with 19 bases in between. Germline V gene lookup returns CDR1 MGHDK and CDR2 SYGVNS. This CDR3 has 15 residues. The CDR3: CASQSLGGRPYEQYF. The DNA of the CDR3 is TGTGCCAGCCAATCACTCGGGGGCAGGCCCTACGAGCAGTACTTC.

The rearrangement links TRBV2 to TRBJ1-1; D unclear. The CDR3 sequence is 11 residues long. V was trimmed by 4 bases and J by 4 bases, leaving 4 bases between them. Germline V gene data show CDR1 as SNHLY and CDR2 as FYNNEI. The CDR3 DNA sequence: TGTGCCAGCAGTGTCCGCACTGAAGCTTTCTTT. This codes for CASSVRTEAFF.

This clone appeared once. The chain uses TRBV4-2 and TRBJ2-3; TRBD2 matches at 9 bases. From germline, CDR1 is LGHNA and CDR2 YNFKEQ. The CDR3 is 17 residues long. V lost 0 bases, J lost 6 bases, and 10 bases stayed unmatched. The CDR3 reads CASSQDIAGAITDTQYF. In DNA, the CDR3 is TGTGCCAGCAGCCAAGATATAGCGGGAGCTATTACGGATACGCAGTATTTT.

The chain combines TRBV29-1 with TRBJ2-7; 10 bases agree with TRBD1. V trimming: 3 bases; J trimming: 5 bases; junction bases outside the gene matches: 7. This CDR3 is 14 amino acids long. Germline V gene data show CDR1 as SQVTM and CDR2 as ANQGSEA. The CDR3 DNA reads as TGCAGCGTTGATTCGGGACAGGGGTCCCACGAGCAGTACTTC. Encoded protein: CSVDSGQGSHEQYF.

This chain joins TRBV6-6 and TRBJ2-7, with D possibly TRBD1 on 6 matching bases. Germline CDR1 reads MNHNY; CDR2 reads SVGAGI (reference sequence). V was cut by 0 bases and J by 12 bases, with 12 bases left in between. This CDR3 comprises 12 residues. DNA for the CDR3: TGTGCCAGCAGTTACTCGGGACAAGACTTGTACTTC. Protein: CASSYSGQDLYF.

On this clone itself: Distinct nucleotide sequences in the sample also encode this CDR3. This rearrangement joins TRBV28 to TRBJ2-3; D not certain. Germline V CDR1 and CDR2: MDHEN, SYDVKM. V gave up 3 bases and J gave up 0 bases, with 13 bases separating them. The CDR3 sequence is 16 residues long. CDR3 loop: CASSFSPAASTDTQYF. CDR3 sequence (DNA): TGTGCCAGCAGTTTCTCCCCGGCGGCCAGCACAGATACGCAGTATTTT.

The chain's CDR3 is CASSYSPGTPKDEQYF. The DNA of the CDR3 is TGTGCCAGCAGTTACTCCCCCGGGACACCGAAAGACGAGCAGTACTTC. The chain is built from TRBV6-6 and TRBJ2-7; D might be TRBD1 (6 bases). The length of the CDR3 is 16 residues. Looked up from germline, CDR1 is MNHNY and CDR2 is SVGAGI (reference sequence). Trimming removed 0 bases from V and 5 bases from J, with 17 bases in between.